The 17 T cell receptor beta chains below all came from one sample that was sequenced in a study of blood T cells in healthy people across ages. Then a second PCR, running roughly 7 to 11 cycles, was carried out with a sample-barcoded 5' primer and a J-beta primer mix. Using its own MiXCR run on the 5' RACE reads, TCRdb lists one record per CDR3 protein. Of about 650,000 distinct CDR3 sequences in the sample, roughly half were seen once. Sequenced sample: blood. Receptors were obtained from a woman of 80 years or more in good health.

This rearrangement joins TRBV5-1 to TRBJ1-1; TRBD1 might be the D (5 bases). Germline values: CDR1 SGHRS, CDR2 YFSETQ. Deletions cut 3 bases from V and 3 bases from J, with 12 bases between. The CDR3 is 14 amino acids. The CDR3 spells CASSSQVADTEAFF. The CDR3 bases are TGCGCCAGCAGCTCACAGGTTGCGGACACTGAAGCTTTCTTT.

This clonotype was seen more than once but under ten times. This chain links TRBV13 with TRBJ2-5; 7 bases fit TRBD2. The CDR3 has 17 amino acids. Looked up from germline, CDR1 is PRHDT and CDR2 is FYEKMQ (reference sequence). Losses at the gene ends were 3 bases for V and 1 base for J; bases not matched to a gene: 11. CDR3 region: CASSFVGLAGSQETQYF. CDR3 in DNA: TGTGCCAGCAGCTTCGTCGGGTTAGCGGGTTCCCAAGAGACCCAGTACTTC.

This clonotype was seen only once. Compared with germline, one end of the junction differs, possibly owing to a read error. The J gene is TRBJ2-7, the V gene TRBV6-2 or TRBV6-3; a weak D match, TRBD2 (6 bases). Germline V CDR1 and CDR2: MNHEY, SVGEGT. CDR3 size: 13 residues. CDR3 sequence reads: CVSSPTGSYEQYF. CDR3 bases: TGTGTCAGCAGTCCCACCGGGAGCTACGAGCAGTACTTC.

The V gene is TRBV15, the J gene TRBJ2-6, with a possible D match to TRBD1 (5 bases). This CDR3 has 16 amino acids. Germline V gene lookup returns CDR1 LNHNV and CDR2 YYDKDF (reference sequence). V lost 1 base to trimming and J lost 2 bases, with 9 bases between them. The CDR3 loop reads CATSRAQVAGANVLTF. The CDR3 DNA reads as TGTGCCACCAGCAGAGCACAGGTTGCTGGGGCCAACGTCCTGACTTTC.

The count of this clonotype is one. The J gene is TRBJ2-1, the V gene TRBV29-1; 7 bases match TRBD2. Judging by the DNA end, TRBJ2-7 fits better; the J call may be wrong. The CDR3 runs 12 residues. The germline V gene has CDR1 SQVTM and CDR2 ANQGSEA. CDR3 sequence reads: CSVVSGYNEQYF. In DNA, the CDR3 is TGCAGCGTTGTTAGCGGGTACAATGAGCAGTACTTC.

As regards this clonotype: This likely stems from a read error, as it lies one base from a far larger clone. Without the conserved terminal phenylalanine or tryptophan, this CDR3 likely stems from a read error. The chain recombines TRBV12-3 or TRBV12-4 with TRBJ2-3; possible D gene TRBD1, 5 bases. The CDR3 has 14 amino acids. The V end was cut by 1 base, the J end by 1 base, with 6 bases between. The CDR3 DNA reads TGTGCCAGCAGTTTAGTAGGGGGCACAGATACGCAGTATCTT. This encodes CASSLVGGTDTQYL.

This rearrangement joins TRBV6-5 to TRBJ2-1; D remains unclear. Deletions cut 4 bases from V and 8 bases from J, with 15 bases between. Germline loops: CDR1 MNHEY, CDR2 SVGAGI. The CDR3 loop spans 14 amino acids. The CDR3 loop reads CASSFGPPSDEQFF. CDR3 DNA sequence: TGTGCCAGCAGTTTCGGACCCCCGAGCGATGAGCAGTTCTTC.

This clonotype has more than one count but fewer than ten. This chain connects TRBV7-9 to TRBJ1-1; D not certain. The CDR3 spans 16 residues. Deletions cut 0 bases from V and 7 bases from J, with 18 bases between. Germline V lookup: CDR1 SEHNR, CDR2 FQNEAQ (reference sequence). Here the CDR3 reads CASSLALSDSLREAFF. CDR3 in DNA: TGTGCCAGCAGCTTAGCGCTGTCAGATTCCTTACGTGAAGCTTTCTTT.

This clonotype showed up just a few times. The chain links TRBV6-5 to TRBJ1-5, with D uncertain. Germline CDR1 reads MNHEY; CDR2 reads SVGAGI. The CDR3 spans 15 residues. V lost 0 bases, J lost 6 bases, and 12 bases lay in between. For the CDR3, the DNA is TGTGCCAGCAGTTACTCTACGGGGAACGGTCAGCCCCAGCATTTT. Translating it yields CASSYSTGNGQPQHF.

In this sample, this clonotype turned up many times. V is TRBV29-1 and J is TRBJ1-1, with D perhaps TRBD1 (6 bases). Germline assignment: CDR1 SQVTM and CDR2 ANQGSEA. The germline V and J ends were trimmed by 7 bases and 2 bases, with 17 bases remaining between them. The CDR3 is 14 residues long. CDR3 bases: TGCAGCGGAAACCGGGACACAAGTAACACTGAAGCTTTCTTT. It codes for CSGNRDTSNTEAFF.

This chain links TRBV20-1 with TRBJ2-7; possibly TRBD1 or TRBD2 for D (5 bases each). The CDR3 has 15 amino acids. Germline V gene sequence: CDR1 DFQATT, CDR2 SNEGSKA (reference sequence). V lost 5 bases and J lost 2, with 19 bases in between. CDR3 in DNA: TGCAGTGCTCACAAAAATGGGGACGCTACCTACGAGCAGTACTTC. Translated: CSAHKNGDATYEQYF.

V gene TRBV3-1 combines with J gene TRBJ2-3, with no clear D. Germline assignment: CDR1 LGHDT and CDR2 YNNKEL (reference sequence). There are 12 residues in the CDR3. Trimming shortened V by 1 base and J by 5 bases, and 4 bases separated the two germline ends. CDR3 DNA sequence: TGTGCCAGCAGCCAAGCAGGAGATACGCAGTATTTT. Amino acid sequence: CASSQAGDTQYF.

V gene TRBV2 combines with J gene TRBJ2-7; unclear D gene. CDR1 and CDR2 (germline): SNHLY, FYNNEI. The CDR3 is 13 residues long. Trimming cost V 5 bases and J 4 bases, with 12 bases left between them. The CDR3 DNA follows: TGTGCCAGCAGTCCGCCGGGCAGGTACGAGCAGTACTTC. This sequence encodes CASSPPGRYEQYF.

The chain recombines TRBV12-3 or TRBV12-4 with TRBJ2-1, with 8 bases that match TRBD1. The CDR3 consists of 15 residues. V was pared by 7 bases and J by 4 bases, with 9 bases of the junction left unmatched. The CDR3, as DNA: TGTGCCAGCACCTATGGGGACAGGCTTTACAATGAGCAGTTCTTC. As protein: CASTYGDRLYNEQFF.

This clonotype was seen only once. The CDR3 DNA reads TGTGCCAGCAGTGACCAGGCTAGCTCCTACGAGCAGTACTTC. It codes for CASSDQASSYEQYF. The chain employs TRBV2 and TRBJ2-7; D not certain. V was clipped by 3 bases and J by 0 bases, with 9 bases between them. The germline V gene encodes CDR1 SNHLY and CDR2 FYNNEI. The CDR3 extends over 14 amino acids.

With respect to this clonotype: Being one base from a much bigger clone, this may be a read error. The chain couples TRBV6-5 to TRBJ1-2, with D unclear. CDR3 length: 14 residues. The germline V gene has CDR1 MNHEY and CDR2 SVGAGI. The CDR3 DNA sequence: TGTACCAGCAGTTACTCGGACCTTTCCTATGGCTACACCTTC. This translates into CTSSYSDLSYGYTF.

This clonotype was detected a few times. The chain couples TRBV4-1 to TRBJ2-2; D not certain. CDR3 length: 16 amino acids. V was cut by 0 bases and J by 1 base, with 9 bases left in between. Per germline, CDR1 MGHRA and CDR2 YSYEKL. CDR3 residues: CASSQEAYKNTGELFF. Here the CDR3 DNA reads TGCGCCAGCAGCCAAGAGGCCTACAAGAACACCGGGGAGCTGTTTTTT.